Sequencing of this TCR beta chain was carried out in a study of PD-1 blockade in classical Hodgkin lymphoma. Looked up from germline, CDR1 is LGHNA and CDR2 is YSLEER. The CDR3 totals 17 residues. Trimming shortened V by 1 base and J by 4 bases, and 16 bases separated the two germline ends. Repertoires were generated with immunoSEQ multiplex PCR, while TCRdb's copy carries only in-frame clones and drops some. The data show roughly 39,000 clones, 70% to 85% seen once. The time point denotes: cycle 4 day 1 (C4D1), after 5 to 7 weeks of nivolumab. Autologous stem cell transplantation was followed by relapse in every patient, and brentuximab vedotin exposure varied.

The specimen was peripheral blood mononuclear cells (PBMCs), collected before the fourth cycle of nivolumab. This chain uses TRBV4-3 with TRBJ1-4; D is uncertain. The source of this sequence is a human donor with classical Hodgkin lymphoma. As DNA, the CDR3 is TGCGCCAGCAGCCAAGTACTGAACGCGGTTTTTAATGAAAAACTGTTTTTT. Translation gives CASSQVLNAVFNEKLFF.